These T cell receptor beta chains were read from a single sample in a study of T cell repertoires in cytomegalovirus infection. Their antigens remain unidentified. A single record per CDR3 protein comes from TCRdb applying MiXCR to the reads. Of 70,000 to 95,000 distinct CDR3 sequences in the sample, 25% to 30% were seen once. This specimen was CD8+ T cells from cultured PBMCs, taken from culture after CMV antigen stimulation. Receptors originate from a human donor in good health (CMV status not recorded). Some clones in this sample may be carry-over from other donors' samples. Each CDR3 is given with its conserved first and last residue. Fields, in order: J gene, V gene, CDR3 protein.

J gene: TRBJ2-3; V gene: TRBV6-2/TRBV6-3; CDR3 protein: CASRPILAGRTDTQYF
J gene: TRBJ1-1; V gene: TRBV3-1; CDR3 protein: CASSQAQRGNTEAFF
J gene: TRBJ2-1; V gene: TRBV19; CDR3 protein: CAVSPGGYNEQFF
J gene: TRBJ2-7; V gene: TRBV12-3/TRBV12-4; CDR3 protein: CASSLASTYEQYF
J gene: TRBJ2-5; V gene: TRBV7-8; CDR3 protein: CASSLAGPEGTQYF
J gene: TRBJ2-5; V gene: TRBV29-1; CDR3 protein: CSVDPQGQETQYF
J gene: TRBJ2-5; V gene: TRBV27; CDR3 protein: CASSLFEGRAQETQYF
J gene: TRBJ1-1; V gene: TRBV28; CDR3 protein: CASSLTRDLAEAFF
J gene: TRBJ2-7; V gene: TRBV11-2; CDR3 protein: CASSLDPLIRSGGGYEQYF
J gene: TRBJ2-1; V gene: TRBV7-8; CDR3 protein: CASSYSSGGIYNEQFF
J gene: TRBJ1-2; V gene: TRBV7-2; CDR3 protein: CASSGGYGYTF
J gene: TRBJ2-7; V gene: TRBV11-2; CDR3 protein: CASSFGELYEQYF
J gene: TRBJ2-7; V gene: TRBV15; CDR3 protein: CATSRGQTYEQYF
J gene: TRBJ1-1; V gene: TRBV9; CDR3 protein: CASSVEGYTEAFF
J gene: TRBJ1-5; V gene: TRBV28; CDR3 protein: CASTTTQASNQPQHF
J gene: TRBJ2-5; V gene: TRBV11-2; CDR3 protein: CASTMGVGLPTRETQYF
J gene: TRBJ1-6; V gene: TRBV5-6; CDR3 protein: CASSPLAGGDSPLHF
J gene: TRBJ2-3; V gene: TRBV11-2; CDR3 protein: CAIWDRKFSDTQYF
J gene: TRBJ1-2; V gene: TRBV12-3/TRBV12-4; CDR3 protein: CASSLEGYGYTF
J gene: TRBJ2-2; V gene: TRBV11-2; CDR3 protein: CASSSHLGAGENTGELFF
J gene: TRBJ1-1; V gene: TRBV7-8; CDR3 protein: CASSLAPPAHPEAFF
J gene: TRBJ2-7; V gene: TRBV6-8; CDR3 protein: CASGRGEQYF
J gene: TRBJ2-7; V gene: TRBV7-2; CDR3 protein: CASSPLAGGMYEQYF
J gene: TRBJ2-2; V gene: TRBV5-4; CDR3 protein: CASSLTGGEAGELFF
J gene: TRBJ1-1; V gene: TRBV27; CDR3 protein: CASSLTGRNTEAFF
J gene: TRBJ1-5; V gene: TRBV12-3/TRBV12-4; CDR3 protein: CASSRQYSNQPQHF
J gene: TRBJ1-2; V gene: TRBV19; CDR3 protein: CASTGSNYGYTF
J gene: TRBJ1-1; V gene: TRBV5-4; CDR3 protein: CASSLEGQVNTEAFF
J gene: TRBJ2-2; V gene: TRBV7-3; CDR3 protein: CASSLGGRTTGELFF
J gene: TRBJ2-7; V gene: TRBV28; CDR3 protein: CASRRRGVRTGTYEQYF
J gene: TRBJ1-2; V gene: TRBV18; CDR3 protein: CASSAGTAAYGYTF
J gene: TRBJ2-1; V gene: TRBV7-2; CDR3 protein: CASSSRTLGGGNEQFF
J gene: TRBJ1-5; V gene: TRBV2; CDR3 protein: CASRTTGPSNQPQHF
J gene: TRBJ1-1; V gene: TRBV12-3/TRBV12-4; CDR3 protein: CASSLPGPSEAFF
J gene: TRBJ1-6; V gene: TRBV5-5; CDR3 protein: CASRFRGRSSHFSPLHF
J gene: TRBJ2-6; V gene: TRBV11-2; CDR3 protein: CASSLDEGQLSGANVLTF
J gene: TRBJ1-2; V gene: TRBV5-1; CDR3 protein: CASSLAGGPLQGTDYGYTF
J gene: TRBJ2-7; V gene: TRBV14; CDR3 protein: CASSQDLGLAVEQYF
J gene: TRBJ2-1; V gene: TRBV19; CDR3 protein: CASSMGTGVDYNEQFF
J gene: TRBJ1-2; V gene: TRBV29-1; CDR3 protein: CSVAETSYGYTF
J gene: TRBJ1-6; V gene: TRBV20-1; CDR3 protein: CSARTRDARPLHF
J gene: TRBJ2-5; V gene: TRBV27; CDR3 protein: CASSLWACQETQYF
J gene: TRBJ1-2; V gene: TRBV18; CDR3 protein: CASSPPLTGDYGYTF
J gene: TRBJ2-1; V gene: TRBV9; CDR3 protein: CASSVSGVEGNEQFF
J gene: TRBJ1-6; V gene: TRBV19; CDR3 protein: CASSMGWNSPLHF
J gene: TRBJ2-1; V gene: TRBV20-1; CDR3 protein: CSARVRAGNEQFF